The 25 T cell receptor beta chains listed next were all sequenced from one sample in a study of cytomegalovirus exposure and HLA in healthy donors. Use of 60 Vbeta and 13 Jbeta primers characterized the PCR. Some clones are missing from TCRdb's copy, which holds only in-frame ones; the method was immunoSEQ multiplex PCR. The sample carries about 100,000 clones, just under 80% recorded once. Source material: PBMCs. These receptor sequences come from a man aged 25-45 years in good health and CMV-seronegative.

The chain has TRBV7-2 and TRBJ1-1; D is uncertain. Between the trimmed V and J ends, which lost 1 base and 3 bases, there was a span of 9 bases. The CDR3 is 14 residues long. CDR1 and CDR2 from the germline V gene are SGHTA and FQGNSA. In DNA, the CDR3 is TGTGCCAGCAGCTTAGTGCGACGGGACACTGAAGCTTTCTTT. This sequence encodes CASSLVRRDTEAFF.

The chain links TRBV19 to TRBJ2-1; 8 bases are a match to TRBD1. The CDR3 loop spans 15 amino acids. V trimming: 5 bases; J trimming: 2 bases; junction bases outside the gene matches: 5. CDR1 and CDR2 (germline): LNHDA, SQIVND (reference sequence). CDR3: CASSSGTGTYNEQFF. CDR3 nucleotides: TGTGCCAGTAGTTCTGGGACAGGAACCTACAATGAGCAGTTCTTC.

This clone was seen a few times. The rearrangement uses TRBV6-5 and TRBJ2-5; D call uncertain. With 6 bases removed from V and 2 bases from J, the gap between germline ends came to 10 bases. CDR1 is MNHEY and CDR2 is SVGAGI in the germline V gene. The CDR3 consists of 13 residues. CDR3 DNA: TGTGCCAGCAGCCGCGTAATGCAAGAGACCCAGTACTTC. As protein: CASSRVMQETQYF.

The rearrangement uses TRBV11-2 and TRBJ2-7; D is unclear. Germline CDR1 is SGHAT and CDR2 is FQNNGV. Between the trimmed V and J ends, which lost 0 bases and 4 bases, there was a span of 4 bases. CDR3 length: 12 residues. The CDR3 is CASSLDKYEQYF. CDR3 sequence (DNA): TGTGCCAGCAGCTTAGATAAATACGAGCAGTACTTC.

A remark on this clone: The junction and the germline gene differ at one end; a read error may be behind it. This rearrangement joins TRBV6-6 to TRBJ2-1; TRBD2 might be the D (6 bases). This CDR3 region has 12 residues. Germline CDR1 reads MNHNY; CDR2 reads SVGAGI (reference sequence). The CDR3 here is CAGRKEGNEQFF. The CDR3 DNA follows: TGTGCCGGCAGGAAGGAGGGGAATGAGCAGTTCTTC.

This chain uses TRBV6-6 with TRBJ1-1; 8 bases map to TRBD1. CDR1 and CDR2 (germline): MNHNY, SVGAGI (reference sequence). The CDR3 has 14 residues. V lost 6 bases and J lost 6; bases outside the gene matches: 9. CDR3 residues: CASRLGQGGSEAFF. The CDR3 bases are TGTGCCAGCAGGTTAGGACAGGGAGGCTCTGAAGCTTTCTTT.

The rearrangement uses TRBV7-9 and TRBJ2-5; no clear D gene. This CDR3 comprises 12 residues. Trimming took 4 bases from V and 4 from J, leaving 7 bases between them. CDR1 is SEHNR, CDR2 FQNEAQ, per germline (reference sequence). CDR3 amino acids: CASSSRPETQYF. CDR3 in DNA: TGTGCCAGCAGCTCTAGACCAGAGACCCAGTACTTC.

The chain joins TRBV6-6 to TRBJ2-7, with TRBD2 as a possible D gene (5 bases). Per the germline V gene, CDR1 is MNHNY and CDR2 is SVGAGI (reference sequence). V lost 7 bases and J lost 0, with 7 bases in between. The CDR3 runs to 12 residues. The CDR3 reads CASTGNSYEQYF. CDR3 DNA: TGTGCCAGCACCGGGAACTCCTACGAGCAGTACTTC.

This chain links TRBV19 with TRBJ1-1; 8 bases align to TRBD1. V dropped 4 bases and J dropped 4; count of bases not matched to a gene: 5. Germline CDR1 reads LNHDA; CDR2 reads SQIVND (reference sequence). The CDR3 is 14 residues long. The CDR3 nucleotides are TGTGCCAGTAGTAGACAGGGGAGGACCACTGAAGCTTTCTTT. Its translation is CASSRQGRTTEAFF.

This clone turned up a few times. V and J are TRBV15 and TRBJ1-2, with 7 nucleotides matching TRBD1. The CDR3 covers 16 residues. Unmatched junction bases numbered 8, after V lost 0 bases and J lost 4 bases. CDR1 LNHNV and CDR2 YYDKDF come from the germline V gene (reference sequence). This CDR3 is CATSRDNRDSPYGYTF. The CDR3 DNA follows: TGTGCCACCAGCAGAGATAACCGGGACAGCCCCTATGGCTACACCTTC.

The chain employs TRBV5-1 and TRBJ2-3; 8 bases are shared with TRBD2. CDR1 is SGHRS and CDR2 is YFSETQ in the germline V gene. CDR3 length equals 16 residues. The ends lost 4 bases at V and 1 base at J; junction bases unmatched: 8. Here the CDR3 reads CASSTLAGMGTDTQYF. CDR3 nucleotides: TGCGCCAGCAGCACCTTAGCGGGGATGGGCACAGATACGCAGTATTTT.

This rearrangement joins TRBV19 to TRBJ1-1; a possible D gene is TRBD1 (6 bases). V dropped 3 bases and J dropped 5 bases, with 22 bases sitting between them. There are 17 residues in the CDR3. CDR1 LNHDA and CDR2 SQIVND come from the germline V gene (reference sequence). The CDR3 here is CASSIGGQLIRGTEAFF. The CDR3 DNA is TGTGCCAGTAGTATCGGAGGACAGCTGATCCGTGGAACTGAAGCTTTCTTT.

The V gene is TRBV7-8, the J gene TRBJ2-7; 12 nucleotides agree with TRBD2. The CDR3 length is 15 residues. The V gene's germline CDR1 is SGHVS and CDR2 FQNEAQ. J was trimmed by 3 bases and V by 1 base; bases with no gene match: 1. The CDR3 region is CASSLGLAGVYEQYF. For the CDR3, the DNA is TGTGCCAGCAGCTTAGGACTAGCGGGGGTCTACGAGCAGTACTTC.

J is TRBJ2-1 and V is TRBV27; possible D gene TRBD2, 7 bases. The CDR3 covers 15 residues. CDR1 MNHEY and CDR2 SMNVEV come from the germline V gene (reference sequence). V was pared by 1 base and J by 8 bases, with 15 bases between. In nucleotides, the CDR3 is TGTGCCAGCAGTTTATTGGGGGGGCCTGGCTATGAGCAGTTCTTC. Translation gives CASSLLGGPGYEQFF.

V and J are TRBV7-2 and TRBJ2-5, with D possibly matching TRBD2 (5 bases). The V and J ends lost 0 bases and 4 bases respectively, with 9 bases between them. This CDR3 spans 14 amino acids. The germline V gene encodes CDR1 SGHTA and CDR2 FQGNSA. The CDR3 here is CASSLAFRGETQYF. CDR3 bases: TGTGCCAGCAGCTTAGCGTTCCGGGGAGAGACCCAGTACTTC. Based on the CDR3 plus reference TRBV7-2 and TRBJ2-5, the full variable domain is GAGVSQSPSNKVTEKGKDVELRCDPISGHTALYWYRQSLGQGLEFLIYFQGNSAPDKSGLPSDRFSAERTGGSVSTLTIQRTQQEDSAVYLCASSLAFRGETQYFGPGTRLLVL.

The chain combines TRBV9 with TRBJ2-3; 9 nucleotides line up with TRBD1. Germline V CDR1 and CDR2: SGDLS, YYNGEE. V was pared by 3 bases and J by 1 base, with 6 bases of the junction left unmatched. The CDR3 is 16 amino acids. CDR3: CASSGPQGAGTDTQYF. The CDR3 nucleotides read TGTGCCAGCAGCGGGCCACAGGGGGCCGGCACAGATACGCAGTATTTT.

The chain recombines TRBV5-1 with TRBJ2-6; a weak D match, TRBD2 (5 bases). V dropped 5 bases and J dropped 6 bases, with 9 bases sitting between them. CDR3 length: 13 residues. Per the germline V gene, CDR1 is SGHRS and CDR2 is YFSETQ. CDR3 residues: CASRLEVANVLTF. CDR3 nucleotides: TGCGCCAGCAGACTAGAAGTGGCCAACGTCCTGACTTTC.

The gene calls are TRBV6-6 and TRBJ2-5, with D maybe TRBD2 (7 bases). V lost 0 bases and J lost 5, with 13 bases in between. Germline CDR1 MNHNY, CDR2 SVGAGI (reference sequence). The CDR3 has 15 amino acids. In DNA, the CDR3 is TGTGCCAGCAGTTACTCGAGTGCGGGGGCTGAGACCCAGTACTTC. It codes for CASSYSSAGAETQYF.

This chain uses TRBV29-1 with TRBJ2-1, with 9 bases matching TRBD2. The V gene end was trimmed by 0 bases and the J gene end by 7 bases; junction bases not matched to a gene: 10. This CDR3 contains 16 residues. Germline V CDR1 and CDR2: SQVTM, ANQGSEA. The CDR3 sequence: CSVEDPVWRGGNEQFF. The CDR3 DNA follows: TGCAGCGTTGAAGATCCCGTCTGGCGGGGGGGGAATGAGCAGTTCTTC.

The chain couples TRBV5-1 to TRBJ2-6; D remains ambiguous. V gave up 2 bases and J gave up 0 bases, with 6 bases separating them. The germline V gene encodes CDR1 SGHRS and CDR2 YFSETQ. The CDR3 is 15 residues long. The CDR3 coding sequence is TGCGCCAGCAGCTTCGGCGGCTCTGGGGCCAACGTCCTGACTTTC. It codes for CASSFGGSGANVLTF.

Notes on this clone: The same CDR3 also results from other DNA sequences found in this sample. This chain joins TRBV7-6 and TRBJ1-2; D gene ambiguous. Germline CDR1 is SGHVS and CDR2 is FNYEAQ. V was trimmed by 1 base and J by 0 bases, leaving 9 bases between them. CDR3 length: 15 residues. CDR3 sequence reads: CASSLGTGTNYGYTF. The CDR3 DNA reads as TGTGCCAGCAGCTTAGGGACGGGGACTAACTATGGCTACACCTTC.

This clone was seen only a few times. This chain links TRBV30 with TRBJ2-7, with a tentative D call TRBD1 (6 bases). Germline lookup yields CDR1 GTSNPN and CDR2 SVGIG (reference sequence). This CDR3 is 13 amino acids long. Trimming shortened V by 4 bases and J by 5 bases, and 15 bases separated the two germline ends. CDR3 DNA: TGTGCCTGGAAACAGGGTGGACGCCACGAGCAGTACTTC. Translated: CAWKQGGRHEQYF.

The J gene is TRBJ1-3, the V gene TRBV30; 7 bases are a match to TRBD1. Germline-derived CDR1 and CDR2 are GTSNPN and SVGIG (reference sequence). The V segment lost 5 bases and the J segment 5 bases; nucleotides outside the gene matches: 9. This CDR3 has 14 residues. The CDR3 is CAWGGRGLRNTIYF. The CDR3 coding sequence is TGTGCCTGGGGCGGGAGGGGGCTCAGAAACACCATATATTTT.

The chain carries TRBV7-3 and TRBJ2-1; maybe TRBD1 (5 bases). The germline V gene has CDR1 SGHTA and CDR2 FQGTGA. V shed 5 bases and J shed 10 bases, with 15 bases lying between them. This CDR3 contains 13 residues. For the CDR3, the DNA is TGTGCCAGCAGCCCCGCCTTGGGGCCGGAGCAGTTCTTC. It encodes CASSPALGPEQFF.

For the CDR3, the DNA is TGTGCCAGCAGCTTAGACGACAGCTCTTCCTACGAGCAGTACTTC. Its translation is CASSLDDSSSYEQYF. J is TRBJ2-7 and V is TRBV7-9; weak D call: TRBD1 (5 bases). CDR3 length: 15 residues. The V and J ends lost 1 base and 1 base respectively, with 11 bases between them. CDR1 is SEHNR and CDR2 is FQNEAQ in the germline V gene (reference sequence).